This T cell receptor beta chain was identified in a study of cytomegalovirus exposure and HLA in healthy donors. Study-level points and caveats: Roughly uniform sequencing depth across donors was assumed, possibly incorrectly.

As to this clone: As yet, its antigen is unknown.

60 Vbeta and 13 Jbeta primers were used in PCR. Method: immunoSEQ multiplex PCR; TCRdb's copy keeps in-frame clones and lacks some. The sample lists about 130,000 clones; approximately 85% were seen once. Per germline, CDR1 LNHDA and CDR2 SQIVND (reference sequence). Unmatched junction bases numbered 4, after V lost 2 bases and J lost 6 bases. The CDR3 totals 13 residues. The chain joins TRBV19 to TRBJ2-7, with 7 positions matching TRBD1. The source is a woman aged 25 to 39 in good health and CMV-seropositive. The sequenced sample consisted of PBMCs. Written as DNA, the CDR3 is TGTGCCAGTAGTATATACAGGGGAAGCGAGCAGTACTTC. Residues: CASSIYRGSEQYF.